This TCR beta chain is from a study of blood T cell repertoires in COVID-19. Method: immunoSEQ multiplex PCR; TCRdb's copy keeps in-frame clones and lacks some. This table has under 200,000 clones, around 85% appearing once. CDR1 and CDR2 from the germline V gene are GTSNPN and SVGIG (reference sequence). The CDR3 extends over 16 amino acids. The V gene lost 5 bases and the J gene lost 2 bases, with 16 bases spanning the gap. The rearrangement links TRBV30 to TRBJ1-6; tentative D call: TRBD1 (6 bases). The receptor was isolated from a woman in her seventies with acute or convalescent COVID-19. The sample was peripheral blood. The CDR3, as DNA: TGTGCCTGGCGCATACAGGGAGGGACCTATAATTCACCCCTCCACTTT. Amino acid sequence: CAWRIQGGTYNSPLHF.